The rows below give T cell receptor beta chains drawn from one sample of a study of CD8 T cells in ankylosing spondylitis. TCRdb re-called the 5' RACE reads with MiXCR, one entry per CDR3 protein. The data show hundreds of thousands of distinct CDR3 sequences, with more than 9.5% seen just once and 6.8% held by the top ten. The sample was blood, either unsorted or a sorted T cell fraction (not recorded which). These receptors were collected from a male donor with ankylosing spondylitis. CDR3s include the opening cysteine and the closing phenylalanine or tryptophan. D genes are given only for firm matches. Part of the rows lack a size; the others show once, few, many or a class for expanded clones.

>TRBV20-1|many|TRBD2|TRBJ2-1
CSAGAGLAAYNEQFF
TGCAGTGCCGGGGCAGGACTAGCGGCATACAATGAGCAGTTCTTC
>TRBV18|few|.|TRBJ2-1
CASSPQGVDNEQFF
TGTGCCAGCTCACCACAGGGGGTCGACAATGAGCAGTTCTTC
>TRBV7-2|few|.|TRBJ2-7
CASSVRASYEQYF
TGTGCCAGCAGCGTCCGGGCCTCCTACGAGCAGTACTTC
>TRBV6-1|many|.|TRBJ1-5
CASSGRRSADQPQHF
TGTGCCAGCAGTGGTCGGAGGTCTGCGGATCAGCCCCAGCATTTT
>TRBV6-2/TRBV6-3|few|.|TRBJ1-1
CASTRSSDAEAFF
TGTGCCAGCACTCGCAGTTCCGACGCTGAAGCTTTCTTT
>TRBV5-1|.|.|TRBJ2-1
CASSKTGPNEQFF
TGCGCCAGCAGCAAAACAGGGCCGAATGAGCAGTTCTTC
>TRBV20-1|many|TRBD2|TRBJ2-3
CSASPSGRYTQYF
TGCAGTGCTAGCCCTAGCGGGAGGTATACGCAGTATTTT
>TRBV3-1|many|.|TRBJ2-1
CASSQGQGYNEQFF
TGTGCCAGCAGCCAAGGCCAGGGCTACAATGAGCAGTTCTTC
>TRBV29-1|many|.|TRBJ2-1
CSVDFRAGSYNEQFF
TGCAGCGTTGATTTTCGGGCGGGCTCCTACAATGAGCAGTTCTTC
>TRBV10-3|.|.|TRBJ2-7
CAIRGTRGEQYF
TGTGCCATCAGGGGGACTCGTGGAGAGCAGTACTTC
>TRBV7-2|few|TRBD1|TRBJ2-5
CASSPDRGREETQYF
TGTGCCAGCAGCCCGGACAGGGGGCGGGAGGAGACCCAGTACTTC
>TRBV7-9|.|TRBD1|TRBJ1-1
CASSSIGTGGEAFF
TGTGCCAGCAGCTCTATCGGGACAGGGGGTGAAGCTTTCTTT
>TRBV3-1|few|TRBD2|TRBJ2-1
CASSQLAGSGNEQFF
TGTGCCAGCAGCCAACTAGCGGGTTCGGGGAATGAGCAGTTCTTC
>TRBV4-2|.|.|TRBJ2-2
CASSQDQGYFTNTGELFF
TGTGCCAGCAGCCAGGACCAGGGCTACTTTACTAACACCGGGGAGCTGTTTTTT
>TRBV5-1|many|TRBD2|TRBJ2-3
CASRKVAGYTDTQYF
TGCGCCAGCAGAAAGGTAGCGGGGTACACAGATACGCAGTATTTT
>TRBV5-1|many|.|TRBJ1-3
CASSLGQARSGNTIYF
TGCGCCAGCAGCTTGGGACAGGCCCGCTCTGGAAACACCATATATTTT
>TRBV5-1|few|TRBD1|TRBJ2-6
CASSLAGTGSLGANVLTF
TGCGCCAGCAGCTTGGCTGGGACAGGTAGTCTTGGGGCCAACGTCCTGACTTTC
>TRBV5-1|many|TRBD2|TRBJ2-2
CASSLVAGAYTGELFF
TGCGCCAGCAGCTTAGTAGCGGGAGCCTACACCGGGGAGCTGTTTTTT
>TRBV6-1|.|.|TRBJ1-5
CASRRAGGKGDQPQHF
TGTGCCAGCAGACGCGCCGGCGGTAAAGGCGATCAGCCCCAGCATTTT
>TRBV24-1|few|.|TRBJ2-1
CATSALGGGPFSYNEQFF
TGTGCCACCAGTGCCCTGGGGGGGGGCCCATTCTCCTACAATGAGCAGTTCTTC
>TRBV12-3/TRBV12-4|.|TRBD1|TRBJ1-5
CASSETGGLSQPQHF
TGTGCCAGCAGTGAAACAGGGGGCTTGAGTCAGCCCCAGCATTTT
>TRBV7-9|.|.|TRBJ1-2
CASSLGLGYTF
TGTGCCAGCAGCTTAGGTCTGGGCTACACCTTC
>TRBV7-9|few|.|TRBJ2-3
CASSFRGLTDTQYF
TGTGCCAGCAGCTTTCGCGGACTCACAGATACGCAGTATTTT
>TRBV2|.|TRBD1|TRBJ2-3
CASSVYRGGTDTQYF
TGTGCCAGCAGTGTTTACAGGGGTGGCACAGATACGCAGTATTTT
>TRBV5-1|.|.|TRBJ1-2
CASSLLQDRIGTF
TGCGCCAGCAGCTTGTTACAGGATCGTATCGGCACCTTC
>TRBV5-6|many|.|TRBJ2-3
CASSWGVDGTDTQYF
TGTGCCAGCAGCTGGGGGGTAGACGGGACAGATACGCAGTATTTT
>TRBV5-5|few|.|TRBJ2-1
CASSLGGIVDEQFF
TGTGCCAGCAGCTTGGGGGGAATAGTCGATGAGCAGTTCTTC
>TRBV6-5|few|TRBD2|TRBJ2-3
CASSYAETSGYTQYF
TGTGCCAGCAGTTACGCGGAGACTAGCGGCTATACGCAGTATTTT
>TRBV5-1|.|.|TRBJ1-1
CASSSAPETPEAFF
TGCGCCAGCAGCTCGGCCCCAGAGACCCCTGAAGCTTTCTTT
>TRBV5-1|few|TRBD2|TRBJ2-1
CASSFATSGSTEQFF
TGCGCCAGCAGTTTTGCTACTAGCGGGAGTACTGAGCAGTTCTTC
>TRBV20-1|.|.|TRBJ2-7
CSARDVIANEQYF
TGCAGTGCTAGAGATGTAATAGCAAACGAGCAGTACTTC
>TRBV5-1|few|.|TRBJ2-2
CASRVTAGDGELFF
TGCGCCAGCAGGGTGACGGCAGGGGACGGGGAGCTGTTTTTT
>TRBV20-1|.|TRBD2|TRBJ2-7
CSATRGGRAWYEQYF
TGCAGTGCTACCCGCGGCGGGAGGGCCTGGTACGAGCAGTACTTC
>TRBV4-2|.|TRBD2|TRBJ2-2
CASKIGGGSTGELFF
TGTGCCAGCAAAATAGGCGGGGGGTCCACCGGGGAGCTGTTTTTT
>TRBV2|.|TRBD2|TRBJ2-1
CASSDDGRLGNEQFF
TGTGCCAGCAGTGATGACGGGAGGCTGGGTAATGAGCAGTTCTTC
>TRBV11-3|.|.|TRBJ1-2
CASSLDPRPDFSPTF
TGTGCCAGCAGCTTAGATCCGAGACCAGATTTTTCGCCTACCTTC
>TRBV5-6|many|TRBD1|TRBJ2-1
CASSPTDRVFYEQFF
TGTGCCAGCAGCCCTACGGACAGGGTTTTCTATGAGCAGTTCTTC
>TRBV7-8|.|.|TRBJ1-1
CASSSPIDGNTEAFF
TGTGCCAGCAGCTCCCCCATTGACGGGAACACTGAAGCTTTCTTT
>TRBV7-9|.|.|TRBJ2-1
CASSLTSGGRNEQFF
TGTGCCAGCAGCCTAACCTCGGGGGGCCGCAATGAGCAGTTCTTC
>TRBV7-8|.|.|TRBJ2-3
CASSSRTGTMEDTQYF
TGTGCCAGCAGCTCCCGGACAGGGACTATGGAAGATACGCAGTATTTT
>TRBV7-7|.|.|TRBJ2-1
CASSLEGRGVHGEQFF
TGTGCCAGCAGCTTAGAGGGAAGGGGGGTTCACGGTGAGCAGTTCTTC
>TRBV4-1|few|TRBD2|TRBJ2-3
CASSQGPRVAGGPDTQYF
TGCGCCAGCAGCCAAGGCCCCCGGGTAGCGGGAGGACCAGATACGCAGTATTTT